The 11 T cell receptor beta chains below come from one sample, sequenced in a study of T cell changes during pregnancy in multiple sclerosis (dated by TCRdb to the late 2010s). Receptor libraries were prepared by the immunoSEQ multiplex PCR assay. This immuneACCESS table, as held by TCRdb, lists in-frame sequences with V and J called but not all clones. Of the missing ones, under half trace to an unresolved V gene in checked studies; the others have no known cause. This sample gives 30,000 to 45,000 clones in total; about 92% of them show up just once. The ten largest clones add up to 10% to 15% of the sample. Here the sequenced sample was CD8+ T cells from peripheral blood mononuclear cells, taken in the first trimester of pregnancy. The receptor source for this set is a female donor with multiple sclerosis, enrolled in a pregnancy study.

This clone was picked up one time. The rearrangement joins TRBV15 to TRBJ2-7; D not resolved. Germline loops: CDR1 LNHNV, CDR2 YYDKDF (reference sequence). The CDR3 spans 13 residues. V was cut by 8 bases and J by 7 bases, with 18 bases left in between. The CDR3 sequence: CATSPGHTKEQYF. Written as DNA, the CDR3 is TGTGCCACCTCCCCGGGTCATACGAAGGAGCAGTACTTC.

The rearrangement links TRBV25-1 to TRBJ2-7, with D unresolved. The germline gives CDR1 MGHDK, CDR2 SYGVNS. V was shortened by 4 bases and J by 7 bases, with 14 bases between the two germline ends. The CDR3 runs 13 residues. CDR3 nucleotides: TGTGCCAGCAGTGCGACACTTTACTGGGAGCAGTACTTC. Its translation is CASSATLYWEQYF.

The CDR3 protein is CASSQGLAGGLSSYNEQFF. CDR3 nucleotide sequence: TGTGCCAGCAGCCAGGGCCTAGCGGGGGGGCTTAGTTCCTACAATGAGCAGTTCTTC. The chain couples TRBV4-2 to TRBJ2-1; 12 positions match TRBD2. This CDR3 region has 19 residues. The germline V gene encodes CDR1 LGHNA and CDR2 YNFKEQ. V dropped 3 bases and J dropped 1; count of bases not matched to a gene: 10.

The rearrangement uses TRBV19 and TRBJ1-2; TRBD1 aligns across 8 bases. Germline V gene data show CDR1 as LNHDA and CDR2 as SQIVND (reference sequence). V gave up 3 bases and J gave up 4 bases; unmatched junction bases: 7. CDR3 length: 15 amino acids. CDR3: CASSIVGQGPYGYTF. The CDR3 DNA reads as TGTGCCAGTAGTATCGTCGGACAGGGACCCTATGGCTACACCTTC. The variable domain in full, completed from reference TRBV19 and TRBJ1-2, reads DGGITQSPKYLFRKEGQNVTLSCEQNLNHDAMYWYRQDPGQGLRLIYYSQIVNDFQKGDIAEGYSVSREKKESFPLTVTSAQKNPTAFYLCASSIVGQGPYGYTFGSGTRLTVV.

This clone has only a few counts. The rearrangement uses TRBV27 and TRBJ2-2; D might be TRBD1 (6 bases). The V gene lost 4 bases and the J gene lost 8 bases, with 14 bases spanning the gap. The CDR3 runs 14 residues. Germline V gives CDR1 MNHEY, CDR2 SMNVEV (reference sequence). CDR3 bases: TGTGCCAGCAGTTCGACAGGTCTGGGGGGGGAGCTGTTTTTT. It codes for CASSSTGLGGELFF.

The V call is TRBV5-4, the J call TRBJ2-6; TRBD1 agrees at 10 bases. This CDR3 spans 20 amino acids. Looked up from germline, CDR1 is SGHNT and CDR2 is YYREEE (reference sequence). Germline trimming cut 4 bases from V and 1 base from J; bases unmatched to any gene: 14. CDR3 coding DNA: TGTGCCAGCAGCGCCGGGGGACAGGGGAGGGAAGGATCTGGGGCCAACGTCCTGACTTTC. Amino acid sequence: CASSAGGQGREGSGANVLTF.

The gene calls are TRBV7-3 and TRBJ1-2, with a possible D match to TRBD1 (5 bases). The V gene's germline CDR1 is SGHTA and CDR2 FQGTGA. The CDR3 extends over 14 amino acids. The germline V and J ends were trimmed by 5 bases and 5 bases, with 15 bases remaining between them. The CDR3 sequence: CASSPGGSWYGYTF. The CDR3, as DNA: TGTGCCAGCAGCCCCGGGGGTAGTTGGTATGGCTACACCTTC.

The chain has TRBV13 and TRBJ1-3, with 7 positions matching TRBD1. CDR3 length: 14 residues. J gave up 13 bases and V 6 bases, and 15 bases lay outside the gene matches. CDR1 PRHDT and CDR2 FYEKMQ come from the germline V gene (reference sequence). DNA for the CDR3: TGTGCCAGCAGTCAAAACAGGGGCCTCGACAGGATATATTTT. This encodes CASSQNRGLDRIYF. The full variable domain, completed using reference TRBV13 and TRBJ1-3, is AAGVIQSPRHLIKEKRETATLKCYPIPRHDTVYWYQQGPGQDPQFLISFYEKMQSDKGSIPDRFSAQQFSDYHSELNMSSLELGDSALYFCASSQNRGLDRIYFGEGSWLTVV.

The count of this clone is one. The chain combines TRBV7-2 with TRBJ2-7; D call uncertain. Germline CDR1 and CDR2: SGHTA and FQGNSA. The length of the CDR3 is 12 residues. Trimming pared 3 bases from V and 0 bases from J, leaving 3 bases between. CDR3 residues: CASSLSSYEQYF. DNA for the CDR3: TGTGCCAGCAGCTTGAGCTCCTACGAGCAGTACTTC. Based on the CDR3 plus reference TRBV7-2 and TRBJ2-7, the full variable domain is GAGVSQSPSNKVTEKGKDVELRCDPISGHTALYWYRQSLGQGLEFLIYFQGNSAPDKSGLPSDRFSAERTGGSVSTLTIQRTQQEDSAVYLCASSLSSYEQYFGPGTRLTVT.

The chain recombines TRBV27 with TRBJ2-7; 9 nucleotides agree with TRBD1. Germline V gene data show CDR1 as MNHEY and CDR2 as SMNVEV (reference sequence). CDR3 length equals 14 residues. Unmatched junction bases numbered 8, after V lost 6 bases and J lost 5 bases. The CDR3 DNA sequence: TGTGCCAGCAGGACACGACAGGGGGGGGACGAGCAGTACTTC. Translation: CASRTRQGGDEQYF.

This clone was detected only a few times. At one end the junction does not follow the germline gene, possibly because of a read error. This sequence joins TRBV15 and TRBJ2-3; D might be TRBD2 (5 bases). CDR3 length equals 15 residues. Germline CDR1 is LNHNV and CDR2 is YYDKDF (reference sequence). The CDR3 loop reads CATSTGVASRDTQYF. CDR3 in DNA: TGTGCCACCAGCACCGGGGTGGCTAGCAGAGATACGCAGTATTTT.